Included here is one T cell receptor (beta chain) sequence, with context. This may stem from a read error, because a much larger clone lies one nucleotide away. Taking roughly 20-34 mg of unsorted bulk tissue, the authors co-extracted RNA and DNA. V gave up 2 bases and J gave up 5 bases, with 17 bases separating them. Germline V gene sequence: CDR1 SGHRS, CDR2 YFSETQ. The CDR3 runs to 15 residues. The source of the sample is a study of tumor-infiltrating lymphocytes in primary liver carcinoma. Across the whole study: Those enrolled were patients of both sexes, who were aged 30 to 69 years.

Total RNA (around 500 ng) served as template for TCR beta cDNA synthesis primed by a constant-region primer. Employing slightly modified ARM-PCR, three nested multiplex PCR rounds were run, and these gave rise to the TCR beta libraries. PCR rounds one and two used TRBV1-TRBV30 forward primers with a C-beta reverse primer for 10 cycles each. TCRdb itself ran the multiplex PCR reads through MiXCR, one entry per CDR3 protein. The table shows around 80,000 distinct CDR3 sequences, with more than 65% occurring only once. V usage is TRBV5-1 and J usage is TRBJ2-7; D unresolved. Material for sequencing was liver tumor tissue from sampling region 1. Subset defined: tumor region T1, superior pole. The clonotype comes from a man between 40 and 49 years old with primary liver carcinoma and hepatitis B virus infection. CDR3: CASSFGGNLKNEQYF. CDR3 DNA: TGCGCCAGCAGCTTCGGTGGGAACCTAAAAAACGAGCAGTACTTC.